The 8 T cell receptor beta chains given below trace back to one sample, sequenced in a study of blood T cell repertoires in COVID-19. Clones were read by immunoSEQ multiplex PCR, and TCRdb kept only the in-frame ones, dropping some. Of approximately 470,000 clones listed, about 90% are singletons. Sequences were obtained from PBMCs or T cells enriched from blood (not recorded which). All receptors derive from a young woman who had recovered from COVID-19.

The CDR3 sequence is CAISRASGGASYEQFF. In nucleotides, the CDR3 is TGTGCCATCAGCCGGGCTAGCGGGGGGGCCTCTTACGAGCAGTTCTTC. V gene TRBV10-3 combines with J gene TRBJ2-1, with 12 positions matching TRBD2. The CDR3 runs 16 residues. CDR1 and CDR2 (germline): ENHRY, SYGVKD. V lost 6 bases to trimming and J lost 10 bases; unmatched junction nucleotides: 13.

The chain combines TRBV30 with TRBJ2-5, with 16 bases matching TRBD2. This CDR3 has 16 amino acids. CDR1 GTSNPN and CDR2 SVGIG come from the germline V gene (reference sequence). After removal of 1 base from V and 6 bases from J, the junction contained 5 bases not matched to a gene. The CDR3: CAWSAGLAGGLKTQYF. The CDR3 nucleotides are TGTGCCTGGAGTGCGGGACTAGCGGGGGGGTTGAAGACCCAGTACTTC. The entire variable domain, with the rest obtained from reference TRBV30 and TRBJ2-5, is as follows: SQTIHQWPATLVQPVGSPLSLECTVEGTSNPNLYWYRQAAGRGLQLLFYSVGIGQISSEVPQNLSASRPQDRQFILSSKKLLLSDSGFYLCAWSAGLAGGLKTQYFGPGTRLLVL.

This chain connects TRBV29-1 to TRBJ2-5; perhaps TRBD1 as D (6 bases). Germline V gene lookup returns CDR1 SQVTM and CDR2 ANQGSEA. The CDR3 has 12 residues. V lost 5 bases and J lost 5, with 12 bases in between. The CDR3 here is CSVQGNAETQYF. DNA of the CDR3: TGCAGCGTTCAGGGGAACGCGGAGACCCAGTACTTC.

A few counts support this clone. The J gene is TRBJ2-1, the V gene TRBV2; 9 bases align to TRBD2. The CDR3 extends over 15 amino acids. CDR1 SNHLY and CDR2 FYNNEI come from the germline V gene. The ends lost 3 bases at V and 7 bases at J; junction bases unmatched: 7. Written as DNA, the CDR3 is TGTGCCAGCAGTGACTGGGCGGGGGGGTTGAATGAGCAGTTCTTC. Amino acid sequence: CASSDWAGGLNEQFF.

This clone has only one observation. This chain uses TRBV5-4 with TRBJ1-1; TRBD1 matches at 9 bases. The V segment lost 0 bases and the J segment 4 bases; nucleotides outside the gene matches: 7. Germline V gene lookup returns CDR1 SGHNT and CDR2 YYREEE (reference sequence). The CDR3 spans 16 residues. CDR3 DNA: TGTGCCAGCAGCTTGGGCCCGGGACAGGGACGCACTGAAGCTTTCTTT. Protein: CASSLGPGQGRTEAFF.

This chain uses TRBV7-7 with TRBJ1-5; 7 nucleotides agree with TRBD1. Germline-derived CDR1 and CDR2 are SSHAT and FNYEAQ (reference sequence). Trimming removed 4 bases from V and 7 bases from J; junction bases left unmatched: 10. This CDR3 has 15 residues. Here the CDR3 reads CASSSDREVEQPQHF. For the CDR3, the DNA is TGTGCCAGCAGCTCAGACAGGGAGGTAGAGCAGCCCCAGCATTTT.

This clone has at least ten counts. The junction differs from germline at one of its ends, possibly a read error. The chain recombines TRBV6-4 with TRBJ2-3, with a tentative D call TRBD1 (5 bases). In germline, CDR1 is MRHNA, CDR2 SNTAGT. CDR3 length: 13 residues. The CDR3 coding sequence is TGTGCCAGCAGTGACTCGGACACAAATACGCAGTATTTT. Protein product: CASSDSDTNTQYF.

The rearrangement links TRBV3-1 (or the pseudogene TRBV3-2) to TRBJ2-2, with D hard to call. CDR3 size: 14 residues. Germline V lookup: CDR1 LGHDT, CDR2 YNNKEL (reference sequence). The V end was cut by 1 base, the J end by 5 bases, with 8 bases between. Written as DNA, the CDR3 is TGTGCCAGCAGCCAAGTTCACGGGACCGGGGAGCTGTTTTTT. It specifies CASSQVHGTGELFF.